The 5 T cell receptor beta chains reported below all come from one sample, sequenced in a study of CD8 T cells in Susac syndrome. RNA amounts of 0.5 to 1 ug underwent reverse transcription with random hexamers. From the immunoSEQ multiplex PCR reads, TCRdb called clonotypes with MiXCR, one entry per CDR3 protein. This table has around 130,000 distinct CDR3 sequences, 90% to 95% appearing once. Source material: CD4+ T cells from PBMCs. These receptor sequences come from a human donor in good health.

This chain uses TRBV15 with TRBJ2-2; D possibly corresponds to TRBD1 (9 bases). The germline V gene encodes CDR1 LNHNV and CDR2 YYDKDF (reference sequence). The germline V and J ends were trimmed by 1 base and 1 base, with 22 bases remaining between them. The CDR3 extends over 20 amino acids. The CDR3 DNA is TGTGCCACCAGCAGAGCGTCTCCGGGACAGGGACTAGGGAACACCGGGGAGCTGTTTTTT. Its protein is CATSRASPGQGLGNTGELFF.

V gene TRBV25-1 combines with J gene TRBJ1-4; D is uncertain. V lost 0 bases, J lost 2 bases, and 7 bases lay in between. The CDR3 totals 15 residues. Looked up from germline, CDR1 is MGHDK and CDR2 is SYGVNS. CDR3 in DNA: TGTGCCAGCAGTGAATATGGCCGGACTAATGAAAAACTGTTTTTT. Protein product: CASSEYGRTNEKLFF. Using reference TRBV25-1 and TRBJ1-4 for the parts outside the CDR3, the full variable domain is EADIYQTPRYLVIGTGKKITLECSQTMGHDKMYWYQQDPGMELHLIHYSYGVNSTEKGDLSSESTVSRIRTEHFPLTLESARPSHTSQYLCASSEYGRTNEKLFFGSGTQLSVL.

The rearrangement uses TRBV29-1 and TRBJ1-4, with 10 positions matching TRBD1. Germline V gene sequence: CDR1 SQVTM, CDR2 ANQGSEA. The V segment lost 3 bases and the J segment 4 bases; nucleotides outside the gene matches: 8. The CDR3 totals 16 residues. CDR3 protein: CSVDSTGGLSNEKLFF. CDR3 nucleotides: TGCAGCGTTGATTCGACAGGGGGCCTAAGTAATGAAAAACTGTTTTTT.

The chain recombines TRBV7-9 with TRBJ2-2; D remains unclear. The CDR3 loop spans 11 amino acids. Germline V gene data show CDR1 as SEHNR and CDR2 as FQNEAQ (reference sequence). V lost 3 bases to trimming and J lost 6 bases, with 2 bases between them. This CDR3 reads CASSFAGELFF. Here the CDR3 DNA reads TGTGCCAGCAGCTTCGCCGGGGAGCTGTTTTTT. The full variable domain, its missing parts supplied by reference TRBV7-9 and TRBJ2-2, is DTGVSQNPRHKITKRGQNVTFRCDPISEHNRLYWYRQTLGQGPEFLTYFQNEAQLEKSRLLSDRFSAERPKGSFSTLEIQRTEQGDSAMYLCASSFAGELFFGEGSRLTVL.

This chain joins TRBV2 and TRBJ1-5, with D perhaps TRBD1 (5 bases). The V gene's germline CDR1 is SNHLY and CDR2 FYNNEI. The V gene lost 7 bases and the J gene lost 1 base, with 11 bases spanning the gap. This CDR3 is 14 amino acids long. CDR3 bases: TGTGCCAGCAAAGAGACAGCGAGCAATCAGCCCCAGCATTTT. This translates into CASKETASNQPQHF.